Listed below are T cell receptor beta chains from one sample, sequenced in a study of CD8+ T cells in alopecia areata. Profiling relied on immunoSEQ multiplex PCR, and the TCRdb table lists in-frame clones only, not all of them. In the table there are roughly 13,000 clones, roughly 54% of which are singletons. Input material: CD4+ Tregs sorted from blood. These receptors came from a human donor with alopecia areata. The CDR3 runs from the conserved cysteine through the conserved F or W. The order of the fields is clone size, J gene, D gene, V gene, CDR3 protein, CDR3 DNA. A D gene is named only where the DNA matches it firmly. Only part of the rows carry a size: once, few, many, or a class if the clone is expanded.

clone size: .; J gene: TRBJ1-1; D gene: .; V gene: TRBV4-2; CDR3 protein: CASSQARGGSEAFF; CDR3 DNA: TGTGCCAGCAGCCAAGCCAGGGGAGGGTCTGAAGCTTTCTTT
clone size: .; J gene: TRBJ2-7; D gene: .; V gene: TRBV4-2; CDR3 protein: CASSQGGESYEQYF; CDR3 DNA: TGTGCCAGCAGCCAAGGAGGGGAATCCTACGAGCAGTACTTC
clone size: .; J gene: TRBJ2-3; D gene: .; V gene: TRBV5-1; CDR3 protein: CASSLGTVGADTQYF; CDR3 DNA: TGCGCCAGCAGCTTGGGGACCGTGGGCGCAGATACGCAGTATTTT
clone size: few; J gene: TRBJ2-3; D gene: TRBD2; V gene: TRBV7-9; CDR3 protein: CASSFGASGTTDTQYF; CDR3 DNA: TGTGCCAGCAGCTTCGGGGCTAGCGGGACCACAGATACGCAGTATTTT
clone size: few; J gene: TRBJ2-3; D gene: .; V gene: TRBV28; CDR3 protein: CASSYPKSMNTDTQYF; CDR3 DNA: TGTGCCAGCAGTTACCCCAAGTCCATGAACACAGATACGCAGTATTTT
clone size: .; J gene: TRBJ2-5; D gene: TRBD1; V gene: TRBV4-3; CDR3 protein: CASSRGRQGRETQYF; CDR3 DNA: TGCGCCAGCAGCCGAGGAAGACAGGGGAGGGAGACCCAGTACTTC
clone size: once; J gene: TRBJ2-3; D gene: TRBD2; V gene: TRBV7-8; CDR3 protein: CASSLVSGRANTQYF; CDR3 DNA: TGTGCCAGCAGCTTAGTTAGCGGGAGGGCGAATACGCAGTATTTT
clone size: .; J gene: TRBJ2-6; D gene: .; V gene: TRBV5-1; CDR3 protein: CASSPDTISGANVLTF; CDR3 DNA: TGCGCCAGCAGTCCCGACACCATCTCTGGGGCCAACGTCCTGACTTTC
clone size: few; J gene: TRBJ2-7; D gene: .; V gene: TRBV28; CDR3 protein: CASSFPGRNYEQYF; CDR3 DNA: TGTGCCAGCAGTTTCCCGGGACGGAACTACGAGCAGTACTTC
clone size: .; J gene: TRBJ1-2; D gene: TRBD1; V gene: TRBV28; CDR3 protein: CASSNRDRVLRGYTF; CDR3 DNA: TGTGCCAGCTCCAACCGGGACAGGGTTTTGAGGGGCTACACCTTC
clone size: .; J gene: TRBJ1-2; D gene: .; V gene: TRBV27; CDR3 protein: CASSLKGSGGGGYTF; CDR3 DNA: TGTGCCAGCAGTTTAAAGGGGTCGGGTGGCGGGGGCTACACCTTC
clone size: .; J gene: TRBJ2-7; D gene: TRBD1; V gene: TRBV30; CDR3 protein: CAWSLQGADRTYEQYF; CDR3 DNA: TGTGCCTGGTCCCTCCAAGGGGCGGACAGGACCTACGAGCAGTACTTC
clone size: .; J gene: TRBJ2-7; D gene: .; V gene: TRBV27; CDR3 protein: CASSNLGEQYF; CDR3 DNA: TGTGCCAGCAGTAACCTAGGGGAGCAGTACTTC
clone size: .; J gene: TRBJ1-4; D gene: .; V gene: TRBV20-1; CDR3 protein: CSARNEKLFF; CDR3 DNA: TGCAGTGCTCGTAATGAAAAACTGTTTTTT
clone size: .; J gene: TRBJ2-2; D gene: TRBD2; V gene: TRBV7-3; CDR3 protein: CASSHTPGTSGTGELFF; CDR3 DNA: TGTGCCAGCAGCCATACACCCGGGACTAGCGGCACCGGGGAGCTGTTTTTT
clone size: .; J gene: TRBJ2-3; D gene: TRBD2; V gene: TRBV5-1; CDR3 protein: CASSFGLAGGDTQYF; CDR3 DNA: TGCGCCAGCAGCTTTGGACTAGCGGGAGGAGATACGCAGTATTTT
clone size: .; J gene: TRBJ2-1; D gene: TRBD2; V gene: TRBV27; CDR3 protein: CASSLFSGNNEQFF; CDR3 DNA: TGTGCCAGCAGTTTATTTAGCGGGAACAATGAGCAGTTCTTC
clone size: .; J gene: TRBJ1-2; D gene: TRBD1; V gene: TRBV10-3; CDR3 protein: CAIREQSTGGNGYTF; CDR3 DNA: TGTGCCATCAGGGAGCAATCCACAGGGGGTAATGGCTACACCTTC
clone size: medium-sized; J gene: TRBJ2-2; D gene: .; V gene: TRBV4-1; CDR3 protein: CASSLTGELFF; CDR3 DNA: TGCGCCAGCAGCCTTACCGGGGAGCTGTTTTTT
clone size: few; J gene: TRBJ2-7; D gene: TRBD1; V gene: TRBV7-2; CDR3 protein: CASSLVGTGAVYEQYF; CDR3 DNA: TGTGCCAGCAGCTTAGTGGGGACAGGGGCGGTCTACGAGCAGTACTTC
clone size: .; J gene: TRBJ2-7; D gene: .; V gene: TRBV5-1; CDR3 protein: CASSLVDGSTYEQYF; CDR3 DNA: TGCGCCAGCAGCTTGGTCGACGGTTCAACCTACGAGCAGTACTTC
clone size: few; J gene: TRBJ2-1; D gene: TRBD1; V gene: TRBV5-5; CDR3 protein: CASSLYQGELNEQFF; CDR3 DNA: TGTGCCAGCAGCTTGTACCAGGGGGAATTGAATGAGCAGTTCTTC
clone size: .; J gene: TRBJ2-1; D gene: .; V gene: TRBV5-6; CDR3 protein: CASSLRGPWANEQFF; CDR3 DNA: TGTGCCAGCAGCTTGCGAGGGCCTTGGGCCAATGAGCAGTTCTTC
clone size: .; J gene: TRBJ2-7; D gene: .; V gene: TRBV5-1; CDR3 protein: CASSDGGEQYF; CDR3 DNA: TGCGCCAGCAGCGACGGCGGCGAGCAGTACTTC
clone size: .; J gene: TRBJ1-1; D gene: .; V gene: TRBV9; CDR3 protein: CASSPGRLNTEAFF; CDR3 DNA: TGTGCCAGCAGCCCGGGACGACTGAACACTGAAGCTTTCTTT
clone size: .; J gene: TRBJ1-1; D gene: .; V gene: TRBV2; CDR3 protein: CASWVQNTEAFF; CDR3 DNA: TGTGCCAGTTGGGTCCAGAACACTGAAGCTTTCTTT
clone size: few; J gene: TRBJ2-7; D gene: .; V gene: TRBV27; CDR3 protein: CASSSQGPTYEQYF; CDR3 DNA: TGTGCCAGCAGCTCCCAAGGCCCAACCTACGAGCAGTACTTC
clone size: .; J gene: TRBJ2-4; D gene: TRBD1; V gene: TRBV28; CDR3 protein: CASLDRDKSIQYF; CDR3 DNA: TGTGCCAGCCTTGACAGGGACAAATCCATTCAGTACTTC
clone size: .; J gene: TRBJ2-1; D gene: .; V gene: TRBV5-1; CDR3 protein: CASSLGPNNEQFF; CDR3 DNA: TGCGCCAGCAGCTTGGGTCCGAACAATGAGCAGTTCTTC
clone size: .; J gene: TRBJ1-1; D gene: .; V gene: TRBV5-1; CDR3 protein: CASIGGTEAFF; CDR3 DNA: TGCGCCAGCATCGGGGGAACTGAAGCTTTCTTT
clone size: .; J gene: TRBJ2-1; D gene: TRBD1; V gene: TRBV6-5; CDR3 protein: CASSYLGTALNEQFF; CDR3 DNA: TGTGCCAGCAGTTACTTGGGGACAGCACTCAATGAGCAGTTCTTC
clone size: once; J gene: TRBJ2-7; D gene: .; V gene: TRBV5-1; CDR3 protein: CASSLGRWGAGEQYF; CDR3 DNA: TGCGCCAGCAGCTTGGGTCGTTGGGGGGCAGGCGAGCAGTACTTC
clone size: few; J gene: TRBJ2-7; D gene: TRBD2; V gene: TRBV4-3; CDR3 protein: CASSQASGNYYEQYF; CDR3 DNA: TGCGCCAGCAGCCAGGCTAGCGGGAACTATTACGAGCAGTACTTC
clone size: once; J gene: TRBJ1-1; D gene: .; V gene: TRBV28; CDR3 protein: CASKLRGSEAFF; CDR3 DNA: TGTGCCAGCAAACTGAGGGGTTCTGAAGCTTTCTTT
clone size: .; J gene: TRBJ1-1; D gene: .; V gene: TRBV2; CDR3 protein: CASNLGQLNTEAFF; CDR3 DNA: TGTGCCAGCAATTTAGGACAGCTGAACACTGAAGCTTTCTTT
clone size: few; J gene: TRBJ1-1; D gene: .; V gene: TRBV6-1; CDR3 protein: CASTAQGTAFF; CDR3 DNA: TGTGCCAGCACTGCGCAGGGTACGGCTTTCTTT
clone size: .; J gene: TRBJ1-2; D gene: .; V gene: TRBV29-1; CDR3 protein: CSASPGLHNYGYTF; CDR3 DNA: TGCAGCGCTTCTCCGGGACTTCATAACTATGGCTACACCTTC
clone size: .; J gene: TRBJ2-1; D gene: .; V gene: TRBV29-1; CDR3 protein: CSVWSVASADEQFF; CDR3 DNA: TGCAGCGTTTGGTCAGTAGCTAGTGCGGATGAGCAGTTCTTC
clone size: few; J gene: TRBJ1-2; D gene: .; V gene: TRBV30; CDR3 protein: CAWSAGALGYTF; CDR3 DNA: TGTGCCTGGAGTGCCGGGGCCCTAGGCTACACCTTC
clone size: .; J gene: TRBJ1-3; D gene: .; V gene: TRBV9; CDR3 protein: CASSPTGGVSNTIYF; CDR3 DNA: TGTGCCAGCAGCCCCACAGGAGGTGTATCGAACACCATATATTTT
clone size: .; J gene: TRBJ2-1; D gene: TRBD1; V gene: TRBV7-3; CDR3 protein: CASSLTGQAVLEQFF; CDR3 DNA: TGTGCCAGCAGCTTAACAGGACAGGCCGTGCTTGAGCAGTTCTTC
clone size: .; J gene: TRBJ2-7; D gene: .; V gene: TRBV5-1; CDR3 protein: CASSAPRGLDTYEQYF; CDR3 DNA: TGCGCCAGCAGCGCACCCAGGGGTCTCGACACCTACGAGCAGTACTTC
clone size: .; J gene: TRBJ2-3; D gene: .; V gene: TRBV6-1; CDR3 protein: CASSEVGGTDTQYF; CDR3 DNA: TGTGCCAGCAGTGAAGTCGGTGGCACAGATACGCAGTATTTT
clone size: few; J gene: TRBJ2-1; D gene: .; V gene: TRBV5-4; CDR3 protein: CASSLDQGRQEQFF; CDR3 DNA: TGTGCCAGCAGCTTGGACCAGGGGCGGCAGGAGCAGTTCTTC
clone size: .; J gene: TRBJ1-5; D gene: .; V gene: TRBV6-5; CDR3 protein: CASSLDRNQPQHF; CDR3 DNA: TGTGCCAGCAGTCTCGACAGGAATCAGCCCCAGCATTTT
clone size: once; J gene: TRBJ2-3; D gene: TRBD2; V gene: TRBV5-1; CDR3 protein: CASRGLGPGPDTQYF; CDR3 DNA: TGCGCCAGCAGGGGACTAGGACCGGGGCCAGATACGCAGTATTTT
clone size: .; J gene: TRBJ2-7; D gene: TRBD2; V gene: TRBV13; CDR3 protein: CASGSLGTSYEQYF; CDR3 DNA: TGTGCCAGCGGTTCCCTGGGGACTAGCTACGAGCAGTACTTC
clone size: .; J gene: TRBJ1-1; D gene: .; V gene: TRBV7-2; CDR3 protein: CASTLRQYTEAFF; CDR3 DNA: TGTGCCAGCACCCTAAGACAGTACACTGAAGCTTTCTTT
clone size: few; J gene: TRBJ2-7; D gene: .; V gene: TRBV7-9; CDR3 protein: CAGGDRTYEQYF; CDR3 DNA: TGTGCCGGGGGGGACAGAACCTACGAGCAGTACTTC
clone size: few; J gene: TRBJ2-3; D gene: .; V gene: TRBV14; CDR3 protein: CASSYSGTDTQYF; CDR3 DNA: TGTGCCAGCAGTTATAGCGGCACAGATACGCAGTATTTT
clone size: .; J gene: TRBJ2-2; D gene: .; V gene: TRBV28; CDR3 protein: CASKTGNTGELFF; CDR3 DNA: TGTGCCAGCAAGACAGGGAACACCGGGGAGCTGTTTTTT
clone size: few; J gene: TRBJ2-1; D gene: TRBD2; V gene: TRBV10-3; CDR3 protein: CAISGLAGGPNEQFF; CDR3 DNA: TGTGCCATCAGTGGCTTGGCGGGAGGGCCCAATGAGCAGTTCTTC
clone size: .; J gene: TRBJ2-1; D gene: TRBD2; V gene: TRBV7-6; CDR3 protein: CASSISGSEQFF; CDR3 DNA: TGTGCCAGCAGCATTAGCGGGAGTGAGCAGTTCTTC
clone size: .; J gene: TRBJ1-2; D gene: TRBD1; V gene: TRBV28; CDR3 protein: CASSSPTGQRYGYTF; CDR3 DNA: TGTGCCAGCAGTTCGCCGACGGGACAGCGCTATGGCTACACCTTC